Presented here are 12 T cell receptor beta chains from one specimen sequenced in a study. Using its own MiXCR run on the 5' RACE reads, TCRdb lists one record per CDR3 protein. Among fewer than 25,000 distinct CDR3 sequences listed, 30% were seen once. Sequencing was carried out using tumor-infiltrating naive CD4+ T cells sorted from the breast tumor. Subset noted: naive CD4+ T cells, CD4+CD45RA+CD25-. The origin of the receptors is a female donor with breast cancer.

This clonotype was recorded at least ten times. The chain recombines TRBV20-1 with TRBJ2-3, with D unclear. This CDR3 has 14 residues. Per the germline V gene, CDR1 is DFQATT and CDR2 is SNEGSKA (reference sequence). V lost 2 bases and J 1 base, leaving 10 bases between the germline ends. CDR3 in amino acids: CSARPTPGTDTQYF. Here the CDR3 DNA reads TGCAGTGCTAGACCCACCCCCGGCACAGATACGCAGTATTTT.

The V and J genes are TRBV5-1 and TRBJ1-2, with 10 nucleotides matching TRBD1. Germline CDR1 is SGHRS and CDR2 is YFSETQ. This CDR3 spans 14 amino acids. V dropped 0 bases and J dropped 4; count of bases not matched to a gene: 0. CDR3 in amino acids: CASSLGQGAYGYTF. CDR3 DNA: TGCGCCAGCAGCTTGGGACAGGGGGCCTATGGCTACACCTTC.

The table lists this clonotype with many counts. The gene calls are TRBV7-2 and TRBJ2-7, with 11 bases fitting TRBD1. This CDR3 contains 16 residues. The V and J ends lost 1 base and 1 base, in that order; junction bases with no gene match: 3. The germline V gene has CDR1 SGHTA and CDR2 FQGNSA. CDR3 in amino acids: CASSLGTGGFSYEQYF. The CDR3 DNA reads as TGTGCCAGCAGCTTAGGGACAGGGGGCTTTTCCTACGAGCAGTACTTC.

This clonotype was seen a handful of times. This may be a read error, as it is one base from a much larger clone. The chain is built from TRBV12-3 or TRBV12-4 and TRBJ2-1, with 12 nucleotides matching TRBD2. V lost 5 bases and J lost 9; bases outside the gene matches: 5. The CDR3 totals 14 residues. This chain's CDR3 is CASSLTSGSSEQFF. DNA for the CDR3: TGTGCCAGCAGTCTGACTAGCGGGAGCAGTGAGCAGTTCTTC.

This clonotype was observed many times. This chain joins TRBV9 and TRBJ2-7; D is ambiguous. Germline CDR1 SGDLS, CDR2 YYNGEE. Trimming cost V 0 bases and J 3 bases, with 7 bases left between them. This CDR3 has 13 amino acids. In DNA, the CDR3 is TGTGCCAGCAGCGTAGTTTCCGGCTACGAGCAGTACTTC. The encoded protein is CASSVVSGYEQYF.

The chain's CDR3 is CASSGTGVLNTEAFF. CDR3 nucleotide sequence: TGTGCCAGCAGCGGGACCGGGGTCCTGAACACTGAAGCTTTCTTT. The chain employs TRBV3-1 and TRBJ1-1, with D possibly being TRBD1 (5 bases). The ends were cut back, 5 bases at V and 0 bases at J, with 13 bases in the middle. This CDR3 has 15 residues. Germline lookup yields CDR1 LGHDT and CDR2 YNNKEL (reference sequence). The full variable domain, completed using reference TRBV3-1 and TRBJ1-1, is DTAVSQTPKYLVTQMGNDKSIKCEQNLGHDTMYWYKQDSKKFLKIMFSYNNKELIINETVPNRFSPKSPDKAHLNLHINSLELGDSAVYFCASSGTGVLNTEAFFGQGTRLTVV.

V gene TRBV25-1 combines with J gene TRBJ1-5; TRBD1 aligns across 7 bases. The CDR3 totals 14 residues. V was pared by 6 bases and J by 8 bases, with 10 bases of the junction left unmatched. Germline V gene data show CDR1 as MGHDK and CDR2 as SYGVNS. The chain's CDR3 is CASRRNRGGEPQHF. The CDR3 DNA reads TGTGCCAGCAGGAGAAACAGGGGTGGGGAGCCCCAGCATTTT.

This clonotype was found a few times. This chain connects TRBV4-1 to TRBJ1-5; D is uncertain. This CDR3 has 15 amino acids. Germline V gene data show CDR1 as MGHRA and CDR2 as YSYEKL. V was shortened by 0 bases and J by 7 bases, with 13 bases between the two germline ends. CDR3 DNA sequence: TGCGCCAGCAGCCAAGATCGGGCGCTGGCACAGCCCCAGCATTTT. Protein: CASSQDRALAQPQHF.

The rearrangement joins TRBV5-6 to TRBJ1-1; possible D gene TRBD1, 6 bases. V was trimmed by 4 bases and J by 4 bases, leaving 17 bases between them. This CDR3 spans 15 amino acids. Germline assignment: CDR1 SGHDT and CDR2 YYEEEE. CDR3 nucleotides: TGTGCCAGCAGCCGTAAGACAGGCGTGATCACTGAAGCTTTCTTT. Its protein product is CASSRKTGVITEAFF.

In this sample, this clonotype turned up many times. The chain carries TRBV29-1 and TRBJ2-5, with TRBD1 matching over 11 bases. The trim removed 4 bases at V and 5 bases at J, leaving 3 bases unmatched. The CDR3 is 13 residues long. Per germline, CDR1 SQVTM and CDR2 ANQGSEA. The CDR3 DNA follows: TGCAGCGTTGGGACAGGGGGCGTTGAGACCCAGTACTTC. Residues: CSVGTGGVETQYF.

Only a few counts were recorded for this clonotype. Since a much larger clone is just one base distant, this may be a read error. The chain links TRBV18 to TRBJ1-4; D is unclear. The germline V gene has CDR1 KGHSH and CDR2 LQKENI. V dropped 8 bases and J dropped 2 bases, with 9 bases sitting between them. CDR3 length: 13 amino acids. In DNA, the CDR3 is TGTGCCAGCACGGCTCCTACTAATGAAAAACTGTTTTTT. This codes for CASTAPTNEKLFF.

The gene calls are TRBV6-5 and TRBJ2-5; tentatively, D is TRBD1 (6 bases). In germline, CDR1 is MNHEY, CDR2 SVGAGI. This CDR3 comprises 15 residues. Deletions cut 0 bases from V and 1 base from J, with 9 bases between. DNA for the CDR3: TGTGCCAGCAGTTACTCCGACAGGATCCAAGAGACCCAGTACTTC. Protein: CASSYSDRIQETQYF.